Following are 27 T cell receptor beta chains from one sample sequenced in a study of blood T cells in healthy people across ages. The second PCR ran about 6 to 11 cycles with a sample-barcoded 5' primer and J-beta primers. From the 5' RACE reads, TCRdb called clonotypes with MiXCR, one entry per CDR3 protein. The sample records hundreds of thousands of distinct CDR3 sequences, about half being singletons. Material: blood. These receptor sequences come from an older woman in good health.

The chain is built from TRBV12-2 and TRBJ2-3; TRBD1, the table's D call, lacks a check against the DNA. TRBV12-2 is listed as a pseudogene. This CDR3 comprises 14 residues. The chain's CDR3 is CASRHPGETDTQYF. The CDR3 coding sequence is TGTGCAAGTCGCCATCCAGGGGAAACAGATACGCAGTATTTT.

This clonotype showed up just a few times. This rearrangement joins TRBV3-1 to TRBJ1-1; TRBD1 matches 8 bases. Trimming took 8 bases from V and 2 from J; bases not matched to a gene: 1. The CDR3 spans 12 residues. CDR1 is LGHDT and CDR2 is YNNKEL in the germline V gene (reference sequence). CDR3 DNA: TGTGCCAGCCAGGGGGCCAACACTGAAGCTTTCTTT. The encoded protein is CASQGANTEAFF.

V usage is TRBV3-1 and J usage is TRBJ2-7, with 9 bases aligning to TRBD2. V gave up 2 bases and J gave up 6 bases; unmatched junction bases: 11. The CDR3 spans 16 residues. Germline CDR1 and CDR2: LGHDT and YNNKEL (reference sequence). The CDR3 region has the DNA TGTGCCAGCAGCCAAAAAACCGGGACTAGCTATGGCGAGCAGTACTTC. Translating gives CASSQKTGTSYGEQYF.

CDR3 amino acids: CASSQDRQGLEQYF. The CDR3 nucleotides are TGCGCCAGCAGCCAAGATAGACAGGGGCTGGAGCAGTACTTC. The V call is TRBV4-3, the J call TRBJ2-7; 8 bases fit TRBD1. The CDR3 has 14 amino acids. Trimming removed 0 bases from V and 7 bases from J; junction bases left unmatched: 5. The V gene's germline CDR1 is LGHNA and CDR2 YSLEER.

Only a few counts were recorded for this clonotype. Written as DNA, the CDR3 is TGCAGTGCTAGAAACGGGGGTGTCAATCAGCCCCAGCATTTT. It is translated as CSARNGGVNQPQHF. The chain uses TRBV20-1 and TRBJ1-5; weak D call: TRBD1 (5 bases). The V end lost 2 bases, the J end lost 3 bases, and 11 bases lay between the germline ends. Germline values: CDR1 DFQATT, CDR2 SNEGSKA (reference sequence). This CDR3 has 14 amino acids.

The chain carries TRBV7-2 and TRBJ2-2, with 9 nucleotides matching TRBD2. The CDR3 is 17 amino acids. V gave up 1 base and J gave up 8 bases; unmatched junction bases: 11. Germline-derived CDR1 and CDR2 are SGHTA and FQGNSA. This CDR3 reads CASSLVSLAGNTGELFF. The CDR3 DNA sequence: TGTGCCAGCAGCTTAGTCTCGCTAGCGGGAAATACAGGGGAGCTGTTTTTT.

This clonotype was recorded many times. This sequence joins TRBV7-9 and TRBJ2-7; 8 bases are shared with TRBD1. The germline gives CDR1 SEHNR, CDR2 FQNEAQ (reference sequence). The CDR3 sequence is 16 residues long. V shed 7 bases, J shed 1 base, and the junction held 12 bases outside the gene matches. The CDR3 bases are TGTGCCAGCATCCGCTTCCCCCGGACAGGGTCCTACGAGCAGTACTTC. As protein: CASIRFPRTGSYEQYF.

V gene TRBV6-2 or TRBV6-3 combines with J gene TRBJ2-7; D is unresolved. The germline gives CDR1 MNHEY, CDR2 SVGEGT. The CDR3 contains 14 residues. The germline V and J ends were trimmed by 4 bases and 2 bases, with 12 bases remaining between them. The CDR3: CASSWAWEPYEQYF. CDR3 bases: TGTGCCAGCAGTTGGGCCTGGGAACCCTACGAGCAGTACTTC.

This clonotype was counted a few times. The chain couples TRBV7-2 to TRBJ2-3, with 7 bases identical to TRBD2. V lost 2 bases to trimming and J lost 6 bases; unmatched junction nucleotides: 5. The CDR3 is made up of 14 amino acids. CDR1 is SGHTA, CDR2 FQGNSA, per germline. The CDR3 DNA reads TGTGCCAGCAGCTTATATGCCGGGAGGGATACGCAGTATTTT. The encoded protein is CASSLYAGRDTQYF.

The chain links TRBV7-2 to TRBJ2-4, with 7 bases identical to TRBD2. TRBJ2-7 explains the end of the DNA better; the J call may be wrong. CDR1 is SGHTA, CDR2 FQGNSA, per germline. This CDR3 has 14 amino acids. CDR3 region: CASSLPGTNYEQYF. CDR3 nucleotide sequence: TGTGCCAGCAGCTTGCCCGGGACTAACTACGAGCAGTACTTC.

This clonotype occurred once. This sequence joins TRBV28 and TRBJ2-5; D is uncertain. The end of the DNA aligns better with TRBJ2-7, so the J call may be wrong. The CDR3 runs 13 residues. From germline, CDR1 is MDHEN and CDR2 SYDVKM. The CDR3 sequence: CASSLSRVREQYF. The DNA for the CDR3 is TGTGCCAGCAGTTTGTCACGCGTCCGCGAGCAGTACTTC.

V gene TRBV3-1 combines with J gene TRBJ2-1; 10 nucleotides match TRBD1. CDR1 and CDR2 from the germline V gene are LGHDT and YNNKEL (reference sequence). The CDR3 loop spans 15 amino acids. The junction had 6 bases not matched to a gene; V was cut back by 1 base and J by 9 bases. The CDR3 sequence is CASSQAPTGGGEQFF. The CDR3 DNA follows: TGTGCCAGCAGCCAAGCCCCGACAGGGGGCGGTGAGCAGTTCTTC.

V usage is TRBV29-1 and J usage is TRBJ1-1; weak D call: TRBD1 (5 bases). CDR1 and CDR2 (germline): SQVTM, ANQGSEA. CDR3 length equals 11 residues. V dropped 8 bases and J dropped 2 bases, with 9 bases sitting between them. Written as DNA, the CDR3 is TGCAGCCTAGGGGAAAACACTGAAGCTTTCTTT. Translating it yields CSLGENTEAFF.

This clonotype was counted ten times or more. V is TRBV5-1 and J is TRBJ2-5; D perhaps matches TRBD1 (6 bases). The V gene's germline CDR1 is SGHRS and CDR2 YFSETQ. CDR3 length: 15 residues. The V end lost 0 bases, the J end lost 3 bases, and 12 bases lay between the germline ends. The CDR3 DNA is TGCGCCAGCAGCTTGGTGGGACACTTGGAAGAGACCCAGTACTTC. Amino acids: CASSLVGHLEETQYF.

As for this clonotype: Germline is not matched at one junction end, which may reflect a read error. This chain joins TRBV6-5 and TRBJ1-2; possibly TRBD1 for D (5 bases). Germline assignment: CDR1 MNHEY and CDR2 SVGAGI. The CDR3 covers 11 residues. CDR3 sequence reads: CATGTGPGDTF. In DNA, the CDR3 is TGCGCCACCGGAACAGGACCCGGCGACACCTTC.

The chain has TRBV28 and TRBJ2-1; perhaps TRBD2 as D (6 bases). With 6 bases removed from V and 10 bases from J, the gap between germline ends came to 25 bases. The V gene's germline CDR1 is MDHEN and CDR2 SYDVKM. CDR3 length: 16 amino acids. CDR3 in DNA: TGTGCCAGCAGCCCCCCGGGGGTGAAGGGGTCCTACGAGCAGTTCTTC. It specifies CASSPPGVKGSYEQFF.

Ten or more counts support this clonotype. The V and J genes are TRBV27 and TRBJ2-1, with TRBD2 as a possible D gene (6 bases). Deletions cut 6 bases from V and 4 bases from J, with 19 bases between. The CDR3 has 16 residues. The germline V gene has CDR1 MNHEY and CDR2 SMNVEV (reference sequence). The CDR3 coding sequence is TGTGCCAGCAGATCGTCATCGGGACTTATTTACAATGAGCAGTTCTTC. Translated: CASRSSSGLIYNEQFF.

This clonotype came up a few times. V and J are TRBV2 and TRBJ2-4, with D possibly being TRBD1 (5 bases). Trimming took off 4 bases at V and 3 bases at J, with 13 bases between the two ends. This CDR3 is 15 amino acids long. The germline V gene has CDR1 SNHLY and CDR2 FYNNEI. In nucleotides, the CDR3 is TGTGCCAGCAGTGCCCAGGGCGAGGTCAAAAACATTCAGTACTTC. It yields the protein CASSAQGEVKNIQYF.

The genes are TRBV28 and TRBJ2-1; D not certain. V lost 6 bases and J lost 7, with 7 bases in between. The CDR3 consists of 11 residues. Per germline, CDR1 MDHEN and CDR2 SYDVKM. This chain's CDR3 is CASRTKNEQFF. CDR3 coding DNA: TGTGCCAGCAGAACCAAAAATGAGCAGTTCTTC.

CDR3 sequence: CASSYRMNTEAFF. The CDR3 DNA follows: TGTGCCAGCAGCTACCGAATGAACACTGAAGCTTTCTTT. V is TRBV7-2 and J is TRBJ1-1, with D unclear. CDR1 is SGHTA and CDR2 is FQGNSA in the germline V gene. The CDR3 loop spans 13 amino acids. V was clipped by 4 bases and J by 0 bases, with 6 bases between them.

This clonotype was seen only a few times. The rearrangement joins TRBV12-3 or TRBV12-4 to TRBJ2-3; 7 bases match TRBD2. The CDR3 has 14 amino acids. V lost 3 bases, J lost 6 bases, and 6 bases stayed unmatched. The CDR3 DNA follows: TGTGCCAGCAGTTTCCGACTAGCCATCGATACGCAGTATTTT. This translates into CASSFRLAIDTQYF.

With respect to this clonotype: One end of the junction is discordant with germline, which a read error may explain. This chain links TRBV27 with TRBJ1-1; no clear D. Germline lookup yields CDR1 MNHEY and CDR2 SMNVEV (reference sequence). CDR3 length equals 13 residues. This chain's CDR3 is CTSSLLMNTEAFF. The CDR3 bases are TGTACCAGCAGTTTACTCATGAACACTGAAGCTTTCTTT.

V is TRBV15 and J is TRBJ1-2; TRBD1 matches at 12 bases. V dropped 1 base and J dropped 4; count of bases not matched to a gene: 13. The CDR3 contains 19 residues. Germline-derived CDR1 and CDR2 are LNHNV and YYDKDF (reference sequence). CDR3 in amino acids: CATSRGVGTGGDLGYGYTF. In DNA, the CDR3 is TGTGCCACCAGCAGAGGGGTGGGGACAGGGGGCGACCTTGGCTATGGCTACACCTTC. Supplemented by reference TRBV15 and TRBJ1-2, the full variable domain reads DAMVIQNPRYQVTQFGKPVTLSCSQTLNHNVMYWYQQKSSQAPKLLFHYYDKDFNNEADTPDNFQSRRPNTSFCFLDIRSPGLGDTAMYLCATSRGVGTGGDLGYGYTFGSGTRLTVV.

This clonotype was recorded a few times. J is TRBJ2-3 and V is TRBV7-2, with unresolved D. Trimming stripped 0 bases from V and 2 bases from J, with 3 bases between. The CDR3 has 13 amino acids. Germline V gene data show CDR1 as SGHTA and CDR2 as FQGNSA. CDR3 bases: TGTGCCAGCAGCTTAGCCCTCACAGATACGCAGTATTTT. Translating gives CASSLALTDTQYF.

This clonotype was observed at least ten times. Here the CDR3 reads CATDLRLGMAYGYTF. The CDR3 coding sequence is TGTGCCACCGACCTCCGACTAGGGATGGCCTATGGCTACACCTTC. V gene TRBV10-3 combines with J gene TRBJ1-2; D gene uncertain. CDR3 length: 15 residues. V was trimmed by 10 bases and J by 4 bases, leaving 22 bases between them. Germline V gives CDR1 ENHRY, CDR2 SYGVKD.

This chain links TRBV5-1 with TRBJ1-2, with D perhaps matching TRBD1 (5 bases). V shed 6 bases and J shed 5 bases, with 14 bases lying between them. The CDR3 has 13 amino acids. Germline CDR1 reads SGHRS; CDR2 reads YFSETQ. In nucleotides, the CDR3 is TGCGCCAGCACCGAGCAGGGAGGTTATGGCTACACCTTC. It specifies CASTEQGGYGYTF.

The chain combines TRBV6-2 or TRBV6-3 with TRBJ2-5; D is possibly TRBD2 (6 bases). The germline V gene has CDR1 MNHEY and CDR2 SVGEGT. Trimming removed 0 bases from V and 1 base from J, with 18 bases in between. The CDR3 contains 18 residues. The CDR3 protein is CASSYSARLSGRQETQYF. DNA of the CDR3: TGTGCCAGCAGTTACTCGGCACGTCTTAGCGGACGCCAAGAGACCCAGTACTTC.